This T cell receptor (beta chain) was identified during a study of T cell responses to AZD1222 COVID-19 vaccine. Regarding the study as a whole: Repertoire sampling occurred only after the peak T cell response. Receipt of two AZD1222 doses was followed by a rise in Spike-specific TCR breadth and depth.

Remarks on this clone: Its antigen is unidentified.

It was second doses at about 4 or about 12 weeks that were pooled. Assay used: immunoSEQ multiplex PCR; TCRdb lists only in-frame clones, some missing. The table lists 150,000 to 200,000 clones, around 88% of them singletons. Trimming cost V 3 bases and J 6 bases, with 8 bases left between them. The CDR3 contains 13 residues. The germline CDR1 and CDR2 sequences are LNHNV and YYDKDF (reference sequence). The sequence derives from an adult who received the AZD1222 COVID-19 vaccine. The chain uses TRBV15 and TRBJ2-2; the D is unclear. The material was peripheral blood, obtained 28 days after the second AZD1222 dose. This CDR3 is CATSSHPAGELFF. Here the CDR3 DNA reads TGTGCCACCAGCAGCCACCCCGCCGGGGAGCTGTTTTTT.